This TCR beta chain was recorded in a study of blood T cell repertoires in COVID-19. Profiled with immunoSEQ multiplex PCR; TCRdb holds only in-frame clones, not every one. Of about 180,000 clones listed, about 83% are singletons. J was trimmed by 3 bases and V by 5 bases; bases with no gene match: 6. Germline assignment: CDR1 SGHVS and CDR2 FNYEAQ. CDR3 length: 14 amino acids. The chain is built from TRBV7-6 and TRBJ2-7; TRBD1 matches at 8 bases. The specimen was PBMCs or T cells enriched from blood (not recorded which). This sequence originates from a woman under 40 who had recovered from COVID-19. The CDR3 coding sequence is TGTGCCAGCAGCGCCACAGGGGGATTCTACGAGCAGTACTTC. Protein sequence: CASSATGGFYEQYF.